The 28 T cell receptor beta chains below come from one sample, sequenced in a study of blood T cell repertoires in COVID-19. Assay: immunoSEQ multiplex PCR; the TCRdb copy retains only in-frame clones and omits some. This sample carries around 26,000 clones, roughly 89% of them seen once, and the ten largest clones take around 4.7%. The specimen was peripheral blood. These receptors were obtained from a man between 70 and 80 years old with active COVID-19.

In regard to this clone: Other nucleotide sequences from this sample produce the same CDR3. The chain carries TRBV9 and TRBJ2-3; D is perhaps TRBD1 (6 bases). Trimming stripped 0 bases from V and 8 bases from J, with 7 bases between. The germline gives CDR1 SGDLS, CDR2 YYNGEE. CDR3 length equals 12 residues. CDR3 bases: TGTGCCAGCAGCGTAGGAGGGGGTACGCAGTATTTT. This gives the protein CASSVGGGTQYF.

The genes are TRBV19 and TRBJ1-1; 8 bases line up with TRBD1. The V gene end was trimmed by 5 bases and the J gene end by 2 bases; junction bases not matched to a gene: 4. Germline-derived CDR1 and CDR2 are LNHDA and SQIVND (reference sequence). The CDR3 loop spans 14 amino acids. Written as DNA, the CDR3 is TGTGCCAGTAGTCACAGGGGGATCAACACTGAAGCTTTCTTT. As protein: CASSHRGINTEAFF.

The chain joins TRBV5-4 to TRBJ1-5, with 8 bases lining up with TRBD1. With 4 bases clipped from V and 4 bases from J, the junction kept 4 bases outside the gene matches. Germline CDR1 and CDR2: SGHNT and YYREEE (reference sequence). The CDR3 length is 14 residues. The CDR3 DNA sequence: TGTGCCAGCAGCCATGGGACAGGTAATCAGCCCCAGCATTTT. Translation gives CASSHGTGNQPQHF.

This rearrangement joins TRBV6-5 to TRBJ1-2, with D tentatively TRBD1 (6 bases). The CDR3 sequence is 12 residues long. The germline V and J ends were trimmed by 4 bases and 7 bases, with 10 bases remaining between them. Germline V gene data show CDR1 as MNHEY and CDR2 as SVGAGI. The CDR3 sequence is CASSFGTSGYTF. The CDR3 DNA reads as TGTGCCAGCAGTTTCGGGACATCTGGCTACACCTTC.

The chain links TRBV6-6 to TRBJ1-1; tentative D call: TRBD1 (5 bases). This CDR3 is 15 amino acids long. Germline-derived CDR1 and CDR2 are MNHNY and SVGAGI (reference sequence). The V gene lost 5 bases and the J gene lost 0 bases, with 13 bases spanning the gap. CDR3 coding DNA: TGTGCCAGCAGTACGGGGGGAATCATGAACACTGAAGCTTTCTTT. Encoded protein: CASSTGGIMNTEAFF.

This clone was found once. This chain joins TRBV29-1 and TRBJ2-2, with 7 bases aligning to TRBD2. Germline values: CDR1 SQVTM, CDR2 ANQGSEA. The J segment lost 7 bases and the V segment lost 3 bases, leaving 11 bases of the junction unmatched. The CDR3 has 15 amino acids. The CDR3 reads CSVEDQRGKVGELFF. DNA for the CDR3: TGCAGCGTTGAGGACCAGCGGGGAAAGGTCGGGGAGCTGTTTTTT.

This chain connects TRBV1 to TRBJ2-2; the table's TRBD2 call for D was not verified on the DNA. TRBV1 is designated a pseudogene. CDR3 length equals 13 residues. The CDR3 bases are TGCACCAGCAGCCGCCCTATAGCAGGGGAGCTGTTTTTT. Amino acids: CTSSRPIAGELFF.

The chain is built from TRBV5-1 and TRBJ2-2; 8 bases line up with TRBD1. Trimming took 1 base from V and 4 from J; bases not matched to a gene: 3. Germline CDR1 is SGHRS and CDR2 is YFSETQ. CDR3 length equals 15 residues. CDR3: CASSLPGGGTGELFF. The CDR3 nucleotides read TGCGCCAGCAGCTTGCCAGGGGGCGGCACCGGGGAGCTGTTTTTT. Filled out from reference TRBV5-1 and TRBJ2-2, the complete variable domain reads KAGVTQTPRYLIKTRGQQVTLSCSPISGHRSVSWYQQTPGQGLQFLFEYFSETQRNKGNFPGRFSGRQFSNSRSEMNVSTLELGDSALYLCASSLPGGGTGELFFGEGSRLTVL.

The J gene is TRBJ1-5, the V gene TRBV2; D is possibly TRBD1 (5 bases). The CDR3 length is 16 residues. Trimming pared 6 bases from V and 1 base from J, leaving 16 bases between. CDR1 SNHLY and CDR2 FYNNEI come from the germline V gene. The CDR3 region is CASSADSLSSNQPQHF. CDR3 DNA: TGTGCCAGCAGCGCCGACAGTCTCTCCAGCAATCAGCCCCAGCATTTT.

This clone was recorded only once. V gene TRBV10-3 combines with J gene TRBJ2-2; 7 bases line up with TRBD2. The germline CDR1 and CDR2 sequences are ENHRY and SYGVKD. V shed 3 bases, J shed 0 bases, and the junction held 1 base outside the gene matches. The length of the CDR3 is 15 residues. CDR3 bases: TGTGCCATCAGTGATCTAGCGGCGAACACCGGGGAGCTGTTTTTT. Amino acids: CAISDLAANTGELFF.

This clone came up once. The V and J genes are TRBV9 and TRBJ2-2; 7 bases map to TRBD1. Germline loops: CDR1 SGDLS, CDR2 YYNGEE. This CDR3 is 15 amino acids long. V was pared by 4 bases and J by 0 bases, with 3 bases of the junction left unmatched. The CDR3 is CASSRGGANTGELFF. DNA for the CDR3: TGTGCCAGCAGCCGAGGGGGCGCGAACACCGGGGAGCTGTTTTTT.

The chain uses TRBV7-2 and TRBJ2-2; 7 nucleotides align to TRBD1. V lost 5 bases to trimming and J lost 7 bases; unmatched junction nucleotides: 13. The germline V gene has CDR1 SGHTA and CDR2 FQGNSA. The CDR3 is made up of 16 amino acids. CDR3 nucleotide sequence: TGTGCCAGCAGCCTTCTTGGCAGGGGGTACGGCGGGGAGCTGTTTTTT. Protein sequence: CASSLLGRGYGGELFF.

The chain couples TRBV7-2 to TRBJ2-5, with 14 bases matching TRBD2. This CDR3 is built from 16 residues. V trimming: 5 bases; J trimming: 2 bases; junction bases outside the gene matches: 4. The germline CDR1 and CDR2 sequences are SGHTA and FQGNSA. CDR3 sequence (DNA): TGTGCCAGCAGCATTGGACTAGCGGGGGGACAAGAGACCCAGTACTTC. The encoded protein is CASSIGLAGGQETQYF.

CDR3 loop: CASRQGGSSYEQYF. CDR3 in DNA: TGTGCCAGCAGGCAGGGTGGGTCATCCTACGAGCAGTACTTC. The chain is built from TRBV7-2 and TRBJ2-7, with D maybe TRBD1 (5 bases). Trimming shortened V by 6 bases and J by 1 base, and 13 bases separated the two germline ends. The germline V gene encodes CDR1 SGHTA and CDR2 FQGNSA. The CDR3 covers 14 residues.

V and J are TRBV12-3 or TRBV12-4 and TRBJ1-2; D gene uncertain. CDR3 length: 13 amino acids. Trimming cost V 5 bases and J 4 bases, with 11 bases left between them. CDR3 protein: CASSPRGSYGYTF. The CDR3 DNA follows: TGTGCCAGCAGTCCCAGAGGCAGCTATGGCTACACCTTC.

The chain carries TRBV6-5 and TRBJ1-2; 9 nucleotides agree with TRBD1. The germline CDR1 and CDR2 sequences are MNHEY and SVGAGI. After removal of 8 bases from V and 7 bases from J, the junction contained 11 bases not matched to a gene. The CDR3 sequence is 14 residues long. The CDR3, as DNA: TGTGCCAGCGCACCGGGACAGGGAGAGAGTGGCTACACCTTC. Amino acid sequence: CASAPGQGESGYTF.

The chain links TRBV7-9 to TRBJ2-1; 9 positions agree with TRBD1. The ends lost 5 bases at V and 12 bases at J; junction bases unmatched: 2. The CDR3 sequence is 11 residues long. Germline CDR1 reads SEHNR; CDR2 reads FQNEAQ (reference sequence). The CDR3 spells CASSADRGQFF. CDR3 bases: TGTGCCAGCAGCGCGGACAGGGGGCAGTTCTTC.

This clone was detected a few times. This chain links TRBV6-2 or TRBV6-3 with TRBJ1-5; TRBD1 matches at 10 bases. This CDR3 has 14 amino acids. Germline V gene data show CDR1 as MNHEY and CDR2 as SVGEGT. The ends lost 0 bases at V and 9 bases at J; junction bases unmatched: 2. The CDR3 region is CASSYSGQGLPQHF. CDR3 coding DNA: TGTGCCAGCAGTTACTCGGGACAGGGGCTGCCCCAGCATTTT.

The V call is TRBV5-5, the J call TRBJ2-1; 11 bases are a match to TRBD2. Trimming took 4 bases from V and 3 from J; bases not matched to a gene: 0. The CDR3 runs to 14 residues. Germline V gene data show CDR1 as SGHKS and CDR2 as YYEKEE (reference sequence). CDR3 in amino acids: CASSGLAGYNEQFF. The DNA for the CDR3 is TGTGCCAGCAGCGGACTAGCGGGCTACAATGAGCAGTTCTTC.

The rearrangement joins TRBV10-3 to TRBJ2-1, with D possibly matching TRBD2 (6 bases). This CDR3 region has 12 residues. Germline V gives CDR1 ENHRY, CDR2 SYGVKD. Between the trimmed V and J ends, which lost 5 bases and 8 bases, there was a span of 10 bases. CDR3 DNA sequence: TGTGCCATCAGTCTCGGGGAGGATGAGCAGTTCTTC. Its protein product is CAISLGEDEQFF.

CDR3 DNA: TGTGCCAGCTCTCCGACAGGGGAAGACTACGAGCAGTACTTC. Encoded protein: CASSPTGEDYEQYF. V gene TRBV7-8 combines with J gene TRBJ2-7, with 8 nucleotides matching TRBD1. The CDR3 runs 14 residues. Trimming at V came to 8 bases and at J to 3 bases, leaving 9 bases not matched to a gene. The germline V gene has CDR1 SGHVS and CDR2 FQNEAQ.

This chain links TRBV25-1 with TRBJ2-7; TRBD1 agrees at 7 bases. The CDR3 is 14 residues long. Per germline, CDR1 MGHDK and CDR2 SYGVNS. V lost 2 bases and J lost 3; bases outside the gene matches: 4. The CDR3 reads CASSEPDRLYEQYF. DNA for the CDR3: TGTGCCAGCAGTGAACCGGACAGGCTCTACGAGCAGTACTTC.

This clone came up a few times. The V gene is TRBV4-3, the J gene TRBJ1-6, with 8 bases matching TRBD1. The CDR3 totals 13 residues. After removal of 4 bases from V and 9 bases from J, the junction contained 2 bases not matched to a gene. Per germline, CDR1 LGHNA and CDR2 YSLEER. The CDR3 region has the DNA TGCGCCAGCAGCCCGACAGGGGCTTCACCCCTCCACTTT. This sequence encodes CASSPTGASPLHF.

The chain joins TRBV7-9 to TRBJ1-5; TRBD1 aligns across 9 bases. The CDR3 has 14 amino acids. J gave up 8 bases and V 4 bases, and 6 bases lay outside the gene matches. Germline V CDR1 and CDR2: SEHNR, FQNEAQ (reference sequence). CDR3 in DNA: TGTGCCAGCAGCTGGGGACAGGGTAGGGAGCCCCAGCATTTT. Translating gives CASSWGQGREPQHF. The full variable domain, completed using reference TRBV7-9 and TRBJ1-5, is DTGVSQNPRHKITKRGQNVTFRCDPISEHNRLYWYRQTLGQGPEFLTYFQNEAQLEKSRLLSDRFSAERPKGSFSTLEIQRTEQGDSAMYLCASSWGQGREPQHFGDGTRLSIL.

The J gene is TRBJ2-5, the V gene TRBV29-1; D remains unclear. V lost 8 bases, J lost 5 bases, and 18 bases lay in between. The germline V gene has CDR1 SQVTM and CDR2 ANQGSEA. This CDR3 has 13 residues. The CDR3 DNA follows: TGCAGCTTTCAACAGCCGGTCGGCGAGACCCAGTACTTC. Encoded protein: CSFQQPVGETQYF.

The chain recombines TRBV5-4 with TRBJ2-2; TRBD1 aligns across 8 bases. The J segment lost 3 bases and the V segment lost 3 bases, leaving 4 bases of the junction unmatched. The CDR3 extends over 15 amino acids. Germline V gene sequence: CDR1 SGHNT, CDR2 YYREEE (reference sequence). The CDR3 protein is CASSSADRDTGELFF. In DNA, the CDR3 is TGTGCCAGCAGCTCAGCGGACAGGGACACCGGGGAGCTGTTTTTT.

This clone has only one observation. J is TRBJ2-5 and V is TRBV5-1; a weak D match, TRBD2 (6 bases). The CDR3 sequence is 12 residues long. Germline CDR1 SGHRS, CDR2 YFSETQ. V was cut by 5 bases and J by 3 bases, with 8 bases left in between. In DNA, the CDR3 is TGCGCCAGCAGGACGGGGGAAGAGACCCAGTACTTC. Its protein is CASRTGEETQYF.

As DNA, the CDR3 is TGTGCCATCAAGGAACAGGGAGAAGAGACCCAGTACTTC. This codes for CAIKEQGEETQYF. V usage is TRBV10-3 and J usage is TRBJ2-5; the D gene is possibly TRBD1 (6 bases). V gave up 7 bases and J gave up 3 bases, with 12 bases separating them. The CDR3 contains 13 residues. Germline CDR1 ENHRY, CDR2 SYGVKD.